The source of this TCR beta chain is a study of control samples from healthy donors and cancer patients. Here immunoSEQ multiplex PCR was the method, and the copy in TCRdb shows in-frame clones only, minus some. Among approximately 170,000 clones listed, 91% were seen once. This CDR3 is built from 15 residues. Germline V gene sequence: CDR1 SEHNR, CDR2 FQNEAQ (reference sequence). Trimming stripped 2 bases from V and 0 bases from J, with 10 bases between. The sequenced material came from blood. This sequence originates from a woman aged 25 to 39 in good health. The chain employs TRBV7-9 and TRBJ1-2, with D hard to call. The CDR3 bases are TGTGCCAGCAGCTTATCGGGGTCGGCTAACTATGGCTACACCTTC. Encoded protein: CASSLSGSANYGYTF. Based on the CDR3 plus reference TRBV7-9 and TRBJ1-2, the full variable domain is DTGVSQNPRHKITKRGQNVTFRCDPISEHNRLYWYRQTLGQGPEFLTYFQNEAQLEKSRLLSDRFSAERPKGSFSTLEIQRTEQGDSAMYLCASSLSGSANYGYTFGSGTRLTVV.